This passage covers 20 T cell receptor beta chains from one sample sequenced in a study of yellow fever vaccine responses in identical twins. One entry per CDR3 protein results from TCRdb running MiXCR on the RT-PCR reads. The table includes tens of thousands of distinct CDR3 sequences, less than 70% detected once. The sequencing used T cells from blood (PBMCs), unsorted or a sorted subset (not recorded which), collected before or after yellow fever vaccination (not recorded which). These receptors were taken from a woman in her late teens or twenties who received the yellow fever vaccine.

The chain is built from TRBV15 and TRBJ1-2; D unclear. Germline CDR1 and CDR2: LNHNV and YYDKDF (reference sequence). The CDR3 loop spans 13 amino acids. Trimming took off 2 bases at V and 1 base at J, with 5 bases between the two ends. DNA of the CDR3: TGTGCCACCAGCAGACAGGATAACTATGGCTACACCTTC. It translates to CATSRQDNYGYTF.

This sequence joins TRBV2 and TRBJ2-7; 9 bases fit TRBD1. The germline V gene encodes CDR1 SNHLY and CDR2 FYNNEI. This CDR3 is 14 amino acids long. The ends lost 4 bases at V and 2 bases at J; junction bases unmatched: 3. CDR3 nucleotides: TGTGCCAGCAGTGCGGACAGGGGACCCTACGAGCAGTACTTC. This gives the protein CASSADRGPYEQYF.

The sample holds a few counts of this clonotype. J is TRBJ1-2 and V is TRBV5-1; D is ambiguous. V lost 2 bases and J 4 bases, leaving 9 bases between the germline ends. Germline lookup yields CDR1 SGHRS and CDR2 YFSETQ. The CDR3 loop spans 13 amino acids. The CDR3 DNA reads as TGCGCCAGCAGCTTTGAGGGTGGCTATGGCTACACCTTC. Translating it yields CASSFEGGYGYTF.

The rearrangement links TRBV11-2 to TRBJ2-1, with 9 bases fitting TRBD2. The junction had 5 bases not matched to a gene; V was cut back by 5 bases and J by 0 bases. Per the germline V gene, CDR1 is SGHAT and CDR2 is FQNNGV. CDR3 length equals 16 residues. DNA of the CDR3: TGTGCCAGCAGCGCGCTAGCGGGAACCTCCTACAATGAGCAGTTCTTC. Translation: CASSALAGTSYNEQFF.

This clonotype was seen only once. The J gene is TRBJ2-3, the V gene TRBV11-1, with unresolved D. V shed 5 bases and J shed 2 bases, with 8 bases lying between them. Germline V gene data show CDR1 as SGHAT and CDR2 as FQDESV (reference sequence). This CDR3 region has 13 residues. CDR3 nucleotides: TGTGCCAGCAGCCCAAGGGACACAGATACGCAGTATTTT. It encodes CASSPRDTDTQYF.

V usage is TRBV28 and J usage is TRBJ2-3, with TRBD1 as a possible D gene (5 bases). CDR1 and CDR2 from the germline V gene are MDHEN and SYDVKM. V lost 2 bases and J lost 2, with 14 bases in between. This CDR3 region has 16 residues. CDR3 amino acids: CASSLQGGPPTDTQYF. The DNA of the CDR3 is TGTGCCAGCAGTTTACAGGGTGGACCCCCCACAGATACGCAGTATTTT.

The chain recombines TRBV2 with TRBJ2-1; TRBD2 aligns across 8 bases. The CDR3 is 15 amino acids. The V gene's germline CDR1 is SNHLY and CDR2 FYNNEI. The junction had 8 bases not matched to a gene; V was cut back by 6 bases and J by 4 bases. CDR3 in amino acids: CASREQSGGYNEQFF. Here the CDR3 DNA reads TGTGCCAGCAGGGAACAAAGCGGGGGATACAATGAGCAGTTCTTC.

This sequence joins TRBV11-2 and TRBJ1-1; D unresolved. Germline V lookup: CDR1 SGHAT, CDR2 FQNNGV. V lost 5 bases and J lost 3, with 10 bases in between. The CDR3 is made up of 13 amino acids. The CDR3 loop reads CASSHSMDTEAFF. The CDR3, as DNA: TGTGCCAGCAGCCATAGCATGGACACTGAAGCTTTCTTT.

The table lists this clonotype with a few counts. The chain is built from TRBV10-3 and TRBJ1-1, with D possibly matching TRBD1 (5 bases). V shed 7 bases and J shed 5 bases, with 17 bases lying between them. CDR3 size: 14 residues. CDR1 is ENHRY, CDR2 SYGVKD, per germline. CDR3 DNA sequence: TGTGCCATCAAGCAGGGCCCCACGGGGACTGAAGCTTTCTTT. The encoded protein is CAIKQGPTGTEAFF.

The chain couples TRBV18 to TRBJ2-1; 7 bases line up with TRBD1. The CDR3 loop spans 14 amino acids. Losses at the gene ends were 2 bases for V and 9 bases for J; bases not matched to a gene: 7. Germline V gives CDR1 KGHSH, CDR2 LQKENI. CDR3 DNA sequence: TGTGCCAGCTCACCAGACAGGGCACGGAGTGAGCAGTTCTTC. Translation: CASSPDRARSEQFF.

This clonotype showed up just a few times. The rearrangement uses TRBV4-1 and TRBJ1-6; the match to TRBD1 covers 11 bases. The CDR3 totals 16 residues. After removal of 3 bases from V and 9 bases from J, the junction contained 7 bases not matched to a gene. The germline V gene encodes CDR1 MGHRA and CDR2 YSYEKL. CDR3 sequence (DNA): TGCGCCAGCAGCCAGGACTCCGGGACAGGGGGTTCACCCCTCCACTTT. The encoded protein is CASSQDSGTGGSPLHF.

The rearrangement uses TRBV28 and TRBJ2-1; D may be TRBD2 (5 bases). The CDR3 consists of 18 residues. V was clipped by 3 bases and J by 0 bases, with 18 bases between them. The germline V gene has CDR1 MDHEN and CDR2 SYDVKM. CDR3 nucleotide sequence: TGTGCCAGCAGTTTGGGAGAAGGCGGACTTAGCTCCTACAATGAGCAGTTCTTC. It specifies CASSLGEGGLSSYNEQFF.

The J gene is TRBJ2-2, the V gene TRBV18; D unclear. This CDR3 spans 12 amino acids. Germline CDR1 and CDR2: KGHSH and LQKENI. V was cut by 2 bases and J by 4 bases, with 2 bases left in between. This CDR3 reads CASSPSTGELFF. The CDR3, as DNA: TGTGCCAGCTCACCAAGCACCGGGGAGCTGTTTTTT.

This chain joins TRBV10-1 and TRBJ2-1, with a weak D call TRBD1 (6 bases). This CDR3 has 12 amino acids. Germline values: CDR1 WNHNN, CDR2 SYGVQD (reference sequence). Trimming took off 9 bases at V and 7 bases at J, with 13 bases between the two ends. The CDR3 coding sequence is TGCGCCAGGTCCACAGGGATGAATGAGCAGTTCTTC. It codes for CARSTGMNEQFF.

This chain connects TRBV11-2 to TRBJ2-7, with 8 bases identical to TRBD2. This CDR3 comprises 15 residues. After removal of 2 bases from V and 2 bases from J, the junction contained 5 bases not matched to a gene. Looked up from germline, CDR1 is SGHAT and CDR2 is FQNNGV. For the CDR3, the DNA is TGTGCCAGCAGCTTACTAGCGGGTGGGACCTACGAGCAGTACTTC. Its protein product is CASSLLAGGTYEQYF.

In its sample, this clonotype was seen a few times. The rearrangement joins TRBV11-3 to TRBJ2-4; no definite D call. The ends were cut back, 5 bases at V and 0 bases at J, with 14 bases in the middle. Germline assignment: CDR1 SGHNT and CDR2 YENEEA. The CDR3 totals 16 residues. The CDR3 is CASSLRLSIAKNIQYF. DNA for the CDR3: TGTGCCAGCAGCCTTCGACTCTCCATAGCCAAAAACATTCAGTACTTC. The full variable domain, with the rest looked up from reference TRBV11-3 and TRBJ2-4, is EAGVVQSPRYKIIEKKQPVAFWCNPISGHNTLYWYLQNLGQGPELLIRYENEEAVDDSQLPKDRFSAERLKGVDSTLKIQPAELGDSAVYLCASSLRLSIAKNIQYFGAGTRLSVL.

V gene TRBV2 combines with J gene TRBJ2-2; D ambiguous. Per the germline V gene, CDR1 is SNHLY and CDR2 is FYNNEI. V was cut by 1 base and J by 5 bases, with 5 bases left in between. The CDR3 is 13 amino acids. CDR3: CASSEVGTGELFF. As DNA, the CDR3 is TGTGCCAGCAGTGAAGTAGGGACCGGGGAGCTGTTTTTT.

The chain combines TRBV7-6 with TRBJ1-3; D call uncertain. There are 18 residues in the CDR3. The germline V gene has CDR1 SGHVS and CDR2 FNYEAQ. The V end lost 5 bases, the J end lost 0 bases, and 20 bases lay between the germline ends. In nucleotides, the CDR3 is TGTGCCAGCAGCCCAAGAAGTTCAGGTTTAAGCTCTGGAAACACCATATATTTT. Its protein product is CASSPRSSGLSSGNTIYF.

This sequence joins TRBV11-3 and TRBJ1-2; D ambiguous. Germline-derived CDR1 and CDR2 are SGHNT and YENEEA. The CDR3 is made up of 11 amino acids. Trimming pared 1 base from V and 5 bases from J, leaving 2 bases between. The CDR3 is CASSLAYGYTF. The CDR3 nucleotides read TGTGCCAGCAGCTTAGCATATGGCTACACCTTC.

This chain connects TRBV15 to TRBJ2-1, with TRBD1 matching over 9 bases. Per the germline V gene, CDR1 is LNHNV and CDR2 is YYDKDF (reference sequence). V was pared by 0 bases and J by 6 bases, with 6 bases of the junction left unmatched. This CDR3 region has 16 residues. CDR3 sequence: CATSRDGQGLRNEQFF. Here the CDR3 DNA reads TGTGCCACCAGCAGAGATGGACAGGGGCTACGCAATGAGCAGTTCTTC.